This TCR beta chain was obtained from a study of shared clonotypes between healthy human individuals. The germline CDR1 and CDR2 sequences are SNHLY and FYNNEI. The CDR3 extends over 15 amino acids. V lost 6 bases to trimming and J lost 5 bases, with 17 bases between them. Across several immunoSEQ plates, the genomic DNA of each subset was split evenly. Replicate PCRs from sorted subsets contained around 190 ng DNA, which is 30,000 to 35,000 T cell genomes. The data were produced by immunoSEQ multiplex PCR, yet TCRdb's version contains in-frame clones alone and is incomplete. The sample includes roughly 2.1 million clones, 90% to 95% of them seen just once. Naive-designated CD8 cells lacked CD45RO, were positively enriched for CCR7, and omitted terminally differentiated effector memory CD45RA+ cells. All donors were healthy HIV-negative adults lacking recent acute infections or vaccinations. Adults of Caucasian background living in Nashville, Tennessee made up all donors.

V usage is TRBV2 and J usage is TRBJ2-4; D may correspond to TRBD1 or TRBD2 (6 bases each). This receptor was taken from a man between 18 and 35 years old in good health. Some clones in this sample may be carry-over from other donors' samples. Material for sequencing was naive CD8+ T cells from PBMCs. CDR3 region: CASSVRGAPQNIQYF. The DNA of the CDR3 is TGTGCCAGCAGCGTAAGGGGGGCACCGCAAAACATTCAGTACTTC.